This entry lists 30 T cell receptor beta chains sequenced from one sample in a study of long-term antiretroviral therapy in people with HIV. Sequencing relied on immunoSEQ assay v3.0, run at survey level. Here immunoSEQ multiplex PCR was the method, and the copy in TCRdb shows in-frame clones only, minus some. Seen here are around 20,000 clones, about 78% observed once, and the top ten hold less than 15%. This specimen was unsorted PBMCs, taken 2.9 years after starting antiretroviral therapy. The source of these receptors is a woman in her 30s with HIV.

The chain links TRBV6-5 to TRBJ2-1; 7 bases line up with TRBD2. V lost 6 bases to trimming and J lost 6 bases; unmatched junction nucleotides: 8. Germline V gives CDR1 MNHEY, CDR2 SVGAGI. The CDR3 totals 14 residues. In nucleotides, the CDR3 is TGTGCCAGCAGATCCGGACTAGGCAGCAATGAGCAGTTCTTC. The encoded protein is CASRSGLGSNEQFF.

V gene TRBV19 combines with J gene TRBJ2-3, with 11 positions matching TRBD1. V was clipped by 6 bases and J by 4 bases; unmatched bases: 3. CDR1 and CDR2 (germline): LNHDA, SQIVND (reference sequence). The CDR3 has 14 residues. CDR3 sequence: CASRDRGRADTQYF. CDR3 nucleotides: TGTGCCAGTAGGGACAGGGGGCGGGCAGATACGCAGTATTTT.

This chain joins TRBV27 and TRBJ2-1; 8 bases fit TRBD1. The CDR3 covers 17 residues. Per germline, CDR1 MNHEY and CDR2 SMNVEV (reference sequence). V lost 5 bases, J lost 4 bases, and 13 bases stayed unmatched. The CDR3: CASSPQVRTGLYNEQFF. In nucleotides, the CDR3 is TGTGCCAGCAGTCCTCAGGTGAGGACAGGGTTATACAATGAGCAGTTCTTC.

The gene calls are TRBV11-3 and TRBJ2-3; D is unresolved. Germline V gives CDR1 SGHNT, CDR2 YENEEA. V lost 4 bases, J lost 4 bases, and 9 bases lay in between. This CDR3 region has 13 residues. In DNA form, the CDR3 reads TGTGCCAGCAGCTCCGCGGTAGCAGATACGCAGTATTTT. As protein: CASSSAVADTQYF.

The chain uses TRBV15 and TRBJ1-1; D is unresolved. The CDR3 is made up of 15 amino acids. Deletions cut 0 bases from V and 0 bases from J, with 8 bases between. Per the germline V gene, CDR1 is LNHNV and CDR2 is YYDKDF (reference sequence). CDR3 DNA sequence: TGTGCCACCAGCAGAGATAAAGGAATGAACACTGAAGCTTTCTTT. It yields the protein CATSRDKGMNTEAFF.

This sequence joins TRBV25-1 and TRBJ1-3, with D hard to call. V lost 3 bases to trimming and J lost 0 bases, with 9 bases between them. The CDR3 spans 15 residues. Germline CDR1 MGHDK, CDR2 SYGVNS. The CDR3 DNA is TGTGCCAGCAGTGAGTACATGCTCTCTGGAAACACCATATATTTT. It encodes CASSEYMLSGNTIYF.

The genes are TRBV7-3 and TRBJ1-2; 9 bases map to TRBD1. Looked up from germline, CDR1 is SGHTA and CDR2 is FQGTGA. The length of the CDR3 is 14 residues. V lost 6 bases, J lost 4 bases, and 6 bases stayed unmatched. CDR3 nucleotides: TGTGCCAGCAGTAACAGGGGGCGTTTCTATGGCTACACCTTC. Amino acid sequence: CASSNRGRFYGYTF.

The chain combines TRBV5-1 with TRBJ2-1, with TRBD1 as a possible D gene (5 bases). V dropped 3 bases and J dropped 7 bases, with 8 bases sitting between them. Germline V lookup: CDR1 SGHRS, CDR2 YFSETQ. The CDR3 is made up of 12 amino acids. CDR3 nucleotides: TGCGCCAGCAGCTCGCAGGGTAATGAGCAGTTCTTC. Encoded protein: CASSSQGNEQFF.

CDR3 DNA sequence: TGTGCCAGCAGGTTAGGGCTATACACCGGGGAGCTGTTTTTT. Its translation: CASRLGLYTGELFF. The chain is built from TRBV2 and TRBJ2-2; D remains unclear. The CDR3 extends over 14 amino acids. Germline values: CDR1 SNHLY, CDR2 FYNNEI. V lost 6 bases to trimming and J lost 3 bases, with 11 bases between them. Full variable domain (remainder filled in from reference TRBV2 and TRBJ2-2): EPEVTQTPSHQVTQMGQEVILRCVPISNHLYFYWYRQILGQKVEFLVSFYNNEISEKSEIFDDQFSVERPDGSNFTLKIRSTKLEDSAMYFCASRLGLYTGELFFGEGSRLTVL.

The rearrangement joins TRBV15 to TRBJ1-4, with a possible D match to TRBD1 (6 bases). The CDR3 totals 14 residues. Per germline, CDR1 LNHNV and CDR2 YYDKDF (reference sequence). Deletions cut 0 bases from V and 7 bases from J, with 9 bases between. Here the CDR3 DNA reads TGTGCCACCAGCAGAGATACAGGGAGTGAAAAACTGTTTTTT. It codes for CATSRDTGSEKLFF.

The CDR3 nucleotides are TGTGCCAGCAGCATGCCGGGACGGCAAAGCTACGAGCAGTACGTC. This translates into CASSMPGRQSYEQYV. The chain uses TRBV5-5 and TRBJ2-7; either TRBD1 or TRBD2 may fit D (5 bases each). The V and J ends lost 4 bases and 3 bases respectively, with 17 bases between them. The CDR3 runs 15 residues. Germline V gene data show CDR1 as SGHKS and CDR2 as YYEKEE (reference sequence).

The CDR3 loop reads CSVEGRTHGYTF. The CDR3 DNA reads TGCAGCGTTGAGGGCAGGACCCATGGCTACACCTTC. This chain links TRBV29-1 with TRBJ1-2; D gene ambiguous. V was clipped by 3 bases and J by 6 bases, with 11 bases between them. Germline V lookup: CDR1 SQVTM, CDR2 ANQGSEA. The CDR3 has 12 residues.

The genes are TRBV11-2 and TRBJ1-2; D call uncertain. V lost 0 bases and J 4 bases, leaving 18 bases between the germline ends. CDR3 length equals 17 residues. Germline V gene data show CDR1 as SGHAT and CDR2 as FQNNGV. CDR3 region: CASSLDGFSSVVYGYTF. The CDR3, as DNA: TGTGCCAGCAGCTTAGATGGGTTTAGTTCGGTAGTCTATGGCTACACCTTC.

Written as DNA, the CDR3 is TGCAGTGGTACGAGGGGGGAGACCCAGTACTTC. Its protein product is CSGTRGETQYF. The chain is built from TRBV20-1 and TRBJ2-5, with D possibly TRBD1 on 6 matching bases. Trimming left V 7 bases short and J 5 bases short, with 11 bases between. This CDR3 has 11 residues. The germline V gene has CDR1 DFQATT and CDR2 SNEGSKA (reference sequence).

The chain links TRBV5-1 to TRBJ1-5; 9 nucleotides align to TRBD1. Germline V CDR1 and CDR2: SGHRS, YFSETQ. CDR3 length: 16 amino acids. V was clipped by 0 bases and J by 5 bases; unmatched bases: 6. CDR3 region: CASSLGDRVGDQPQHF. The DNA of the CDR3 is TGCGCCAGCAGCTTGGGGGACAGGGTCGGGGATCAGCCCCAGCATTTT.

The V call is TRBV5-1, the J call TRBJ2-5, with D maybe TRBD2 (6 bases). V lost 0 bases and J 2 bases, leaving 11 bases between the germline ends. The length of the CDR3 is 15 residues. CDR1 and CDR2 from the germline V gene are SGHRS and YFSETQ. The CDR3 is CASSLAGGTQETQYF. The CDR3 bases are TGCGCCAGCAGCTTGGCCGGAGGGACTCAAGAGACCCAGTACTTC. Full variable domain (rest looked up from reference TRBV5-1 and TRBJ2-5): KAGVTQTPRYLIKTRGQQVTLSCSPISGHRSVSWYQQTPGQGLQFLFEYFSETQRNKGNFPGRFSGRQFSNSRSEMNVSTLELGDSALYLCASSLAGGTQETQYFGPGTRLLVL.

V and J are TRBV5-8 and TRBJ2-3; possible D gene TRBD2, 7 bases. Germline lookup yields CDR1 SGHTS and CDR2 YDEGEE. V was cut by 3 bases and J by 2 bases, with 16 bases left in between. This CDR3 has 16 amino acids. The CDR3 DNA follows: TGTGCCAGCAGCTCGGGCGGGGGCGGACCCACAGATACGCAGTATTTT. Protein product: CASSSGGGGPTDTQYF.

This clone was seen a handful of times. The rearrangement uses TRBV27 and TRBJ2-1, with TRBD1 as a possible D gene (5 bases). The V gene's germline CDR1 is MNHEY and CDR2 SMNVEV (reference sequence). V dropped 5 bases and J dropped 5 bases, with 10 bases sitting between them. CDR3 size: 13 residues. The CDR3 is CASSTIRDNEQFF. CDR3 coding DNA: TGTGCCAGCAGTACCATCAGGGACAATGAGCAGTTCTTC.

This clone is labeled as medium-sized (0.01 to 0.1%). The chain combines TRBV11-2 with TRBJ1-2; no reliable D call. The CDR3 has 12 amino acids. From germline, CDR1 is SGHAT and CDR2 FQNNGV. Trimming stripped 1 base from V and 7 bases from J, with 7 bases between. The CDR3 sequence: CASSLGISGYTF. The CDR3 DNA is TGTGCCAGCAGCTTAGGTATCTCTGGCTACACCTTC.

The chain links TRBV30 to TRBJ1-5; D gene unclear. V was pared by 1 base and J by 3 bases, with 7 bases between. This CDR3 spans 13 amino acids. Germline V lookup: CDR1 GTSNPN, CDR2 SVGIG (reference sequence). The CDR3 DNA sequence: TGTGCCTGGAGTGGGAACTCCAATCAGCCCCAGCATTTT. Translated: CAWSGNSNQPQHF. Together with reference TRBV30 and TRBJ1-5, the CDR3 gives the full variable domain: SQTIHQWPATLVQPVGSPLSLECTVEGTSNPNLYWYRQAAGRGLQLLFYSVGIGQISSEVPQNLSASRPQDRQFILSSKKLLLSDSGFYLCAWSGNSNQPQHFGDGTRLSIL.

The chain uses TRBV25-1 and TRBJ2-2; 7 positions match TRBD1. The CDR3 runs 16 residues. CDR1 and CDR2 (germline): MGHDK, SYGVNS. The V gene end was trimmed by 4 bases and the J gene end by 2 bases; junction bases not matched to a gene: 7. CDR3 in DNA: TGTGCCAGCAGTGGAGGGGGACAGAGCAACACCGGGGAGCTGTTTTTT. It encodes CASSGGGQSNTGELFF.

The chain is built from TRBV29-1 and TRBJ1-2; TRBD1 matches at 11 bases. Germline V gives CDR1 SQVTM, CDR2 ANQGSEA. Trimming cost V 6 bases and J 0 bases; bases outside gene matches: 6. This CDR3 spans 15 amino acids. CDR3 sequence: CSVDRGLPANYGYTF. In DNA, the CDR3 is TGCAGCGTGGACAGGGGGCTACCAGCTAACTATGGCTACACCTTC.

V and J are TRBV6-1 and TRBJ2-2, with D maybe TRBD1 (7 bases). Trimming took 8 bases from V and 3 from J, leaving 13 bases between them. Per the germline V gene, CDR1 is MNHNS and CDR2 is SASEGT. CDR3 length: 14 amino acids. This CDR3 is CASSGGTDTGELFF. CDR3 DNA sequence: TGTGCCAGCTCAGGGGGGACGGACACCGGGGAGCTGTTTTTT.

This chain joins TRBV4-1 and TRBJ2-2; possibly TRBD1 or TRBD2 for D (5 bases each). Trimming left V 0 bases short and J 5 bases short, with 10 bases between. Germline CDR1 reads MGHRA; CDR2 reads YSYEKL. The CDR3 consists of 15 residues. CDR3 residues: CASSQESGRTGELFF. The CDR3 DNA follows: TGCGCCAGCAGCCAAGAGTCAGGGAGAACCGGGGAGCTGTTTTTT.

J is TRBJ1-3 and V is TRBV7-3; no firm D call. This CDR3 is 14 amino acids long. V lost 5 bases and J 0 bases, leaving 8 bases between the germline ends. From germline, CDR1 is SGHTA and CDR2 FQGTGA. CDR3 in amino acids: CASSPTGSGNTIYF. CDR3 nucleotide sequence: TGTGCCAGCAGCCCGACTGGCTCTGGAAACACCATATATTTT.

V usage is TRBV18 and J usage is TRBJ1-1; D gene uncertain. V was cut by 6 bases and J by 3 bases, with 11 bases left in between. Germline-derived CDR1 and CDR2 are KGHSH and LQKENI. This CDR3 has 13 residues. CDR3: CASSAREHTEAFF. The CDR3 DNA is TGTGCCAGCTCCGCGAGGGAACACACTGAAGCTTTCTTT.

This chain uses TRBV6-5 with TRBJ1-1; tentative D call: TRBD1 (6 bases). The germline V gene encodes CDR1 MNHEY and CDR2 SVGAGI. Trimming removed 6 bases at V and 0 bases at J, with 11 bases between. The CDR3 extends over 14 amino acids. CDR3: CASRGGVVNTEAFF. CDR3 nucleotides: TGTGCCAGCAGAGGGGGGGTAGTGAACACTGAAGCTTTCTTT.

The table lists this clone with a few counts. This chain joins TRBV18 and TRBJ1-6; the D gene is possibly TRBD1 (5 bases). The V gene lost 2 bases and the J gene lost 10 bases, with 12 bases spanning the gap. Germline V lookup: CDR1 KGHSH, CDR2 LQKENI. This CDR3 is built from 14 residues. The CDR3 DNA sequence: TGTGCCAGCTCACCAATCAGGGAGGGATCACCCCTCCACTTT. Translating it yields CASSPIREGSPLHF.

The genes are TRBV7-3 and TRBJ2-1; TRBD2 aligns across 7 bases. The CDR3 runs 13 residues. V dropped 2 bases and J dropped 9; count of bases not matched to a gene: 4. The germline CDR1 and CDR2 sequences are SGHTA and FQGTGA. The CDR3 protein is CASSLYRGGEQFF. Written as DNA, the CDR3 is TGTGCCAGCAGCTTATATCGCGGGGGTGAGCAGTTCTTC. Together with reference TRBV7-3 and TRBJ2-1, the CDR3 gives the full variable domain: GAGVSQTPSNKVTEKGKYVELRCDPISGHTALYWYRQSLGQGPEFLIYFQGTGAADDSGLPNDRFFAVRPEGSVSTLKIQRTERGDSAVYLCASSLYRGGEQFFGPGTRLTVL.

This clone occurred once. The chain joins TRBV4-2 to TRBJ2-5; 10 bases line up with TRBD2. J lost 1 base, V lost 4 bases, and 12 bases had no gene match. Germline values: CDR1 LGHNA, CDR2 YNFKEQ. The CDR3 is 18 amino acids. CDR3 residues: CASSPLLAGSVGQETQYF. The CDR3 DNA reads TGTGCCAGCAGCCCCTTACTAGCGGGAAGTGTAGGCCAAGAGACCCAGTACTTC.